This T cell receptor beta chain is drawn from a study of T cell responses to AZD1222 COVID-19 vaccine. This clone is a singleton in its sample. Its antigen remains unidentified. The protocol was immunoSEQ multiplex PCR, while the TCRdb copy is restricted to in-frame clones and leaves out a portion. This table holds roughly 150,000 clones, about nine tenths found once. Timing groups of about 4 and about 12 weeks for second doses were pooled. Whole-study results and caveats: Clonal diversity was possibly underestimated, and white British individuals and females predominated among donors. Among those given AZD1222, only 5 to 7 were seropositive at baseline.

The specimen comprised peripheral blood, sampled 28 days after the second AZD1222 dose. The receptor comes from an adult who received the AZD1222 COVID-19 vaccine.

This CDR3 is CASSPDISNQPQHF. The CDR3 bases are TGTGCCAGCAGCCCGGACATCTCAAATCAGCCCCAGCATTTT. This chain links TRBV3-1 (or the pseudogene TRBV3-2) with TRBJ1-5; possibly TRBD1 for D (5 bases). The V end was cut by 4 bases, the J end by 4 bases, with 11 bases between. The CDR3 length is 14 residues. Germline V gives CDR1 LGHDT, CDR2 YNNKEL (reference sequence).